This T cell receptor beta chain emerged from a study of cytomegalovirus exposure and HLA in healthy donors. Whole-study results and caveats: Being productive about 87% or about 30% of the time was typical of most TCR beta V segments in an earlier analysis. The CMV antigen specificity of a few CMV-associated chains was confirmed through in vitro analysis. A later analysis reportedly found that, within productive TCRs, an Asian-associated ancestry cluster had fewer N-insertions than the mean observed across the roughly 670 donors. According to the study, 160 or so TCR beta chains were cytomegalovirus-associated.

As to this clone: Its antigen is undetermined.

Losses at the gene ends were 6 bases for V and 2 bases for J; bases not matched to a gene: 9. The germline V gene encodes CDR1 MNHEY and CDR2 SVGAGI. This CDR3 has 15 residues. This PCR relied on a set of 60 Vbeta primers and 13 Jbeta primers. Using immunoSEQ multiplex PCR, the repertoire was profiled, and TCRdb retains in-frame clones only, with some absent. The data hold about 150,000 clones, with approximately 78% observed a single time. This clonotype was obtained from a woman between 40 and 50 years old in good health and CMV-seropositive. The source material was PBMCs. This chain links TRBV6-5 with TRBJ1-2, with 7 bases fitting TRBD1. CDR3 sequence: CASRRGGQENYGYTF. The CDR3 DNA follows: TGTGCCAGCAGGCGCGGCGGACAGGAAAACTATGGCTACACCTTC.